The 23 T cell receptor beta chains reported below all come from one sample, sequenced in a study of blood T cell repertoires in COVID-19. Libraries were prepared by immunoSEQ multiplex PCR; TCRdb keeps only in-frame clonotypes and omits some of them. The sample includes about 140,000 clones, roughly 89% seen only once; the top ten take just under 3%. The sequenced sample consisted of peripheral blood. These receptors all come from a man aged 55 to 70 with active or convalescent COVID-19.

The rearrangement joins TRBV27 to TRBJ1-6; 9 positions match TRBD1. The CDR3 has 16 residues. CDR1 is MNHEY and CDR2 is SMNVEV in the germline V gene (reference sequence). The trim removed 5 bases at V and 8 bases at J, leaving 10 bases unmatched. CDR3: CASSRRGQGRDSPLHF. Here the CDR3 DNA reads TGTGCCAGCAGTAGGAGAGGACAGGGGCGGGATTCACCCCTCCACTTT.

V gene TRBV28 combines with J gene TRBJ1-2, with 8 nucleotides matching TRBD1. The CDR3 is 15 residues long. Germline CDR1 reads MDHEN; CDR2 reads SYDVKM. Trimming removed 6 bases from V and 7 bases from J; junction bases left unmatched: 13. The CDR3 region has the DNA TGTGCCAGCAGCTTGACAGGGGCCCCTTCGGGTGGCTACACCTTC. Translated, it gives CASSLTGAPSGGYTF.

This chain uses TRBV6-6 with TRBJ1-6; D is perhaps TRBD1 (6 bases). Germline CDR1 MNHNY, CDR2 SVGAGI (reference sequence). V was clipped by 6 bases and J by 7 bases, with 34 bases between them. This CDR3 is built from 21 residues. For the CDR3, the DNA is TGTGCCAGCAGCGGAGGGGGGGAGGCCCTATATCTCATAACCTCAAATTCACCCCTCCACTTT. Translating gives CASSGGGEALYLITSNSPLHF.

The CDR3 is CASSLTDANYGYTF. DNA of the CDR3: TGTGCCAGCAGCTTGACAGACGCTAACTATGGCTACACCTTC. The chain carries TRBV6-5 and TRBJ1-2, with D perhaps matching TRBD1 (5 bases). Germline V gene lookup returns CDR1 MNHEY and CDR2 SVGAGI. Between the trimmed V and J ends, which lost 6 bases and 0 bases, there was a span of 11 bases. The CDR3 runs to 14 residues.

The J gene is TRBJ2-6, the V gene TRBV6-2 or TRBV6-3; tentative D call: TRBD2 (6 bases). The CDR3 length is 16 residues. Trimming took off 5 bases at V and 4 bases at J, with 15 bases between the two ends. Germline assignment: CDR1 MNHEY and CDR2 SVGEGT. CDR3 sequence reads: CASSPTAGRGANVLTF. In nucleotides, the CDR3 is TGTGCCAGCAGTCCCACGGCGGGGAGAGGGGCCAACGTCCTGACTTTC.

The V gene is TRBV15, the J gene TRBJ2-1; a weak D match, TRBD2 (5 bases). CDR3 length: 16 amino acids. Germline V gene lookup returns CDR1 LNHNV and CDR2 YYDKDF (reference sequence). The ends were cut back, 0 bases at V and 0 bases at J, with 9 bases in the middle. The CDR3 coding sequence is TGTGCCACCAGCAGAGATAGGAGCGGCTCCTACAATGAGCAGTTCTTC. It is translated as CATSRDRSGSYNEQFF.

The chain has TRBV3-1 (or the pseudogene TRBV3-2) and TRBJ1-1, with 8 bases lining up with TRBD1. Germline lookup yields CDR1 LGHDT and CDR2 YNNKEL (reference sequence). This CDR3 region has 13 residues. V lost 3 bases and J lost 6; bases outside the gene matches: 3. In nucleotides, the CDR3 is TGTGCCAGCAGCCATGGACAGGGAGCTGAAGCTTTCTTT. It is translated as CASSHGQGAEAFF.

J is TRBJ2-7 and V is TRBV23-1, with a weak D call TRBD2 (5 bases). TRBV23-1 is an ORF; its function is uncertain. The CDR3 has 15 amino acids. The V end lost 5 bases, the J end lost 2 bases, and 16 bases lay between the germline ends. The CDR3, as DNA: TGCGCCAGCAGTATCCGCTCCGACTATACCTACGAGCAGTACTTC. As protein: CASSIRSDYTYEQYF.

The chain links TRBV28 to TRBJ2-6; the D is unclear. This CDR3 is 16 amino acids long. Germline-derived CDR1 and CDR2 are MDHEN and SYDVKM. The ends were cut back, 5 bases at V and 0 bases at J, with 11 bases in the middle. Here the CDR3 DNA reads TGTGCCAGCAGTCTCCCACAGAACTCTGGGGCCAACGTCCTGACTTTC. Encoded protein: CASSLPQNSGANVLTF.

This sequence joins TRBV2 and TRBJ2-1, with D unresolved. Germline V lookup: CDR1 SNHLY, CDR2 FYNNEI. This CDR3 comprises 14 residues. V was shortened by 8 bases and J by 8 bases, with 19 bases between the two germline ends. The CDR3, as DNA: TGTGCCAGCGGTGGCCCTAAATCGTTCGATGAGCAGTTCTTC. Translated, it gives CASGGPKSFDEQFF. Based on the CDR3 plus reference TRBV2 and TRBJ2-1, the full variable domain is EPEVTQTPSHQVTQMGQEVILRCVPISNHLYFYWYRQILGQKVEFLVSFYNNEISEKSEIFDDQFSVERPDGSNFTLKIRSTKLEDSAMYFCASGGPKSFDEQFFGPGTRLTVL.

This clone was found once. CDR3 residues: CASSFSGTYEQYF. The CDR3, as DNA: TGTGCCAGCAGTTTCTCAGGGACCTACGAGCAGTACTTC. The V and J genes are TRBV28 and TRBJ2-7; possible D gene TRBD1, 5 bases. This CDR3 comprises 13 residues. Germline V gives CDR1 MDHEN, CDR2 SYDVKM. With 3 bases removed from V and 2 bases from J, the gap between germline ends came to 8 bases.

The chain has TRBV19 and TRBJ1-2, with a weak D call TRBD1 (6 bases). CDR1 is LNHDA, CDR2 SQIVND, per germline (reference sequence). The CDR3 extends over 17 amino acids. Trimming removed 3 bases from V and 5 bases from J, with 22 bases in between. This chain's CDR3 is CASSMADSRGSTYGYTF. The CDR3 DNA reads as TGTGCCAGTAGTATGGCAGATAGCAGGGGCTCAACGTATGGCTACACCTTC.

The rearrangement joins TRBV18 to TRBJ1-2; D might be TRBD1 (6 bases). Germline V gives CDR1 KGHSH, CDR2 LQKENI. CDR3 length equals 18 residues. V gave up 1 base and J gave up 8 bases, with 26 bases separating them. CDR3 bases: TGTGCCAGCTCACCACAATCCTTAACAGGGAGCGACCCGGGAGGCTACACCTTC. Translated, it gives CASSPQSLTGSDPGGYTF.

The gene calls are TRBV7-3 and TRBJ2-1; D is possibly TRBD1 (5 bases). The CDR3 totals 15 residues. Trimming took 2 bases from V and 8 from J, leaving 16 bases between them. Germline values: CDR1 SGHTA, CDR2 FQGTGA. The CDR3 spells CASSLGFRVSYEQFF. CDR3 nucleotides: TGTGCCAGCAGCTTAGGATTCAGGGTCAGTTATGAGCAGTTCTTC.

V is TRBV10-3 and J is TRBJ2-3, with TRBD2 identical over 14 bases. V shed 5 bases, J shed 11 bases, and the junction held 6 bases outside the gene matches. CDR1 is ENHRY, CDR2 SYGVKD, per germline. This CDR3 is built from 14 residues. In DNA, the CDR3 is TGTGCCATCAGTCCCGGGACTAGCGGGGGTTTGCAGTATTTT. Residues: CAISPGTSGGLQYF.

As DNA, the CDR3 is TGTGCCAGCGATCGACAGGGTTCAGATACGCAGTATTTT. Translated: CASDRQGSDTQYF. V and J are TRBV2 and TRBJ2-3, with 7 nucleotides matching TRBD1. The junction had 6 bases not matched to a gene; V was cut back by 8 bases and J by 4 bases. Germline V gene sequence: CDR1 SNHLY, CDR2 FYNNEI. The CDR3 contains 13 residues.

The CDR3: CATSRQLADNEQFF. CDR3 in DNA: TGTGCCACCAGCAGGCAACTAGCGGACAATGAGCAGTTCTTC. The chain links TRBV15 to TRBJ2-1; 8 bases align to TRBD2. The germline gives CDR1 LNHNV, CDR2 YYDKDF (reference sequence). The J segment lost 5 bases and the V segment lost 3 bases, leaving 3 bases of the junction unmatched. This CDR3 spans 14 amino acids.

The rearrangement links TRBV28 to TRBJ1-1; D remains ambiguous. The CDR3 extends over 11 amino acids. In germline, CDR1 is MDHEN, CDR2 SYDVKM. Trimming cost V 6 bases and J 3 bases, with 5 bases left between them. As DNA, the CDR3 is TGTGCCAGCAGGAGGGACACTGAAGCTTTCTTT. It encodes CASRRDTEAFF.

The rearrangement links TRBV7-2 to TRBJ1-4, with D possibly matching TRBD1 (6 bases). V was cut by 1 base and J by 8 bases, with 14 bases left in between. Germline V gene data show CDR1 as SGHTA and CDR2 as FQGNSA. This CDR3 contains 15 residues. CDR3 region: CASSLVGAMQEKLFF. CDR3 DNA sequence: TGTGCCAGCAGCTTAGTGGGGGCGATGCAAGAAAAACTGTTTTTT.

The chain links TRBV7-8 to TRBJ1-5; D uncertain. V lost 5 bases to trimming and J lost 0 bases, with 8 bases between them. Per germline, CDR1 SGHVS and CDR2 FQNEAQ. The CDR3 spans 14 residues. The CDR3 sequence: CASSLGRSNQPQHF. CDR3 coding DNA: TGTGCCAGCAGCCTAGGTCGTAGCAATCAGCCCCAGCATTTT.

The chain carries TRBV14 and TRBJ2-2; no clear D gene. The CDR3 spans 16 residues. The V end was cut by 4 bases, the J end by 5 bases, with 17 bases between. Germline-derived CDR1 and CDR2 are SGHDN and FVKESK. In DNA, the CDR3 is TGTGCCAGCAGCCCCTCCAACTCTCGTTTAACCGGGGAGCTGTTTTTT. Amino acids: CASSPSNSRLTGELFF.

The rearrangement links TRBV6-5 to TRBJ1-2; 8 bases are shared with TRBD1. The CDR3 covers 15 residues. Losses at the gene ends were 2 bases for V and 5 bases for J; bases not matched to a gene: 7. CDR1 and CDR2 (germline): MNHEY, SVGAGI. In nucleotides, the CDR3 is TGTGCCAGCAGTTACCAGTTCGGACAGGGATATGGCTACACCTTC. Translation gives CASSYQFGQGYGYTF.

The chain uses TRBV28 and TRBJ2-7; 9 bases line up with TRBD2. There are 16 residues in the CDR3. The germline V gene encodes CDR1 MDHEN and CDR2 SYDVKM. The V and J ends lost 4 bases and 1 base, in that order; junction bases with no gene match: 8. The CDR3 DNA reads TGTGCCAGCAGTTCAATCGAGAGCGGGAGGTCCTACGAGCAGTACTTC. It is translated as CASSSIESGRSYEQYF.